This is a list of T cell receptor beta chains from one sample in a study of blood T cell repertoires in COVID-19. TCRdb's copy holds only in-frame clones and misses some; the assay was immunoSEQ multiplex PCR. The sample gives a few hundred thousand clones, approximately 81% of which show up once; roughly 6.7% is in the top ten. The specimen sequenced was PBMCs or T cells enriched from blood (not recorded which). Receptor source: a woman aged 50 to 65 who had been exposed to COVID-19. Each CDR3 is given with its conserved first and last residue. A D gene is named only where the DNA matches it firmly. Where a row states a size, it is once, few, many or the class of an expanded clone; other rows omit it.

>TRBD1|TRBJ1-1|TRBV7-9|-
CASRGEGQDLMNTEAFF
TGTGCCAGCAGGGGGGAGGGACAGGACCTTATGAACACTGAAGCTTTCTTT
>-|TRBJ2-5|TRBV7-9|-
CAREGDGETQYF
TGTGCCAGGGAAGGGGATGGGGAGACCCAGTACTTC
>TRBD2|TRBJ2-3|TRBV9|-
CASSPRLAGGFTDTQYF
TGTGCCAGCAGCCCCCGACTAGCGGGGGGATTCACAGATACGCAGTATTTT
>-|TRBJ1-5|TRBV19|-
CASRLQTGYSNQPQHF
TGTGCCAGTAGACTTCAGACAGGCTATAGCAATCAGCCCCAGCATTTT
>TRBD1|TRBJ1-2|TRBV5-6|-
CASSWTGTGASLNYGYTF
TGTGCCAGCAGCTGGACCGGGACAGGGGCCTCACTTAACTATGGCTACACCTTC
>TRBD1|TRBJ1-1|TRBV5-1|-
CASSLTTGRPEAFF
TGCGCCAGCAGCTTGACGACAGGGCGGCCTGAAGCTTTCTTT
>-|TRBJ1-1|TRBV5-1|-
CASRPDSMNTEAFF
TGCGCCAGCAGACCGGACAGCATGAACACTGAAGCTTTCTTT
>-|TRBJ2-7|TRBV5-6|-
CASSLVLGLEEQYF
TGTGCCAGCAGCTTGGTGCTGGGCCTCGAAGAGCAGTACTTC
>-|TRBJ2-7|TRBV13|-
CASSSGQSFYEQYF
TGTGCCAGCAGCTCCGGACAGAGTTTTTACGAGCAGTACTTC
>TRBD1|TRBJ1-5|TRBV7-6|-
CASSLFDRGSGNQPQHF
TGTGCCAGCAGCTTATTCGACAGGGGGTCAGGCAATCAGCCCCAGCATTTT
>TRBD1|TRBJ1-2|TRBV3-1/TRBV3-2|-
CASSPSGGGYTF
TGTGCCAGCAGCCCCTCAGGGGGGGGCTACACCTTC
>-|TRBJ1-1|TRBV27|-
CASSPGQINTEAFF
TGTGCCAGCAGTCCCGGACAGATTAACACTGAAGCTTTCTTT
>-|TRBJ2-3|TRBV29-1|-
CSVEDTRGRDTQYF
TGCAGCGTTGAAGATACCCGGGGTAGAGATACGCAGTATTTT
>-|TRBJ1-2|TRBV12-5|-
CASGKSGVSNYGYTF
TGTGCTAGTGGGAAATCAGGGGTATCTAACTATGGCTACACCTTC
>TRBD1|TRBJ2-6|TRBV18|-
CASSPRDRFSAGANVLTF
TGTGCCAGCTCACCCCGGGACAGGTTCTCGGCCGGGGCCAACGTCCTGACTTTC
>-|TRBJ1-2|TRBV18|-
CASSPTLLRDHYGYTF
TGTGCCAGCTCACCAACTTTATTGCGGGATCACTATGGCTACACCTTC
>-|TRBJ1-2|TRBV9|once
CASSREGANYGYTF
TGTGCCAGCTCCAGAGAGGGGGCTAACTATGGCTACACCTTC
>-|TRBJ2-1|TRBV19|-
CASSPGQRLYNEQFF
TGTGCCAGTAGCCCCGGGCAGAGACTATACAATGAGCAGTTCTTC